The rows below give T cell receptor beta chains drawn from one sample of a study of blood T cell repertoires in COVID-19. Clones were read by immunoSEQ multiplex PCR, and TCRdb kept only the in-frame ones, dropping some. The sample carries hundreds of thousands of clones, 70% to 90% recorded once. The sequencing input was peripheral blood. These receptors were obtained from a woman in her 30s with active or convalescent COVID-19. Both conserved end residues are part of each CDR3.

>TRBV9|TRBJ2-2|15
CASSSRRGGPGELFF
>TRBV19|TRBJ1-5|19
CASTATLTGQGLFNQPQHF
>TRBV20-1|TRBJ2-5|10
CSAQQETQYF
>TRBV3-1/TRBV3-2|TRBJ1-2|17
CASSQAGTGGVGYGYTF
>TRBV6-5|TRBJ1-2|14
CASREAGQAYGYTF
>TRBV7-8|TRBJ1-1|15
CASSGRGAMYTEAFF
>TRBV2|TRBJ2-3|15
CASAVGGSSTDTQYF
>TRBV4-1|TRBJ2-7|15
CASSQAARGVSEQYF
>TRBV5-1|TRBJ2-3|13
CASSLGSSDTQYF
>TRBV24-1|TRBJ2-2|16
CATSDPTSGNTGELFF
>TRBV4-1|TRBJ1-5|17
CASSQGTAGVLDQPQHF
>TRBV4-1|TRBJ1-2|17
CASSLATQYLTVYGYTF
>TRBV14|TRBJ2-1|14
CASSQAWASGEQFF
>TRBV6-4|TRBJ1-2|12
CASRGQVDGYTF
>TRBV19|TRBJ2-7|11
CASSFGYEQYF
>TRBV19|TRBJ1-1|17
CASSKIPNRGMNTEAFF
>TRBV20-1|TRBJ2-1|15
CSASRRGPENNEQFF
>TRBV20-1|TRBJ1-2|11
CSASSGGGYTF
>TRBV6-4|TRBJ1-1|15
CASSRFGGAGVEAFF